This TCR beta chain was observed in a study of blood T cell repertoires in COVID-19. Across the whole study: Acute and convalescent COVID-19 samples came from the United States, Italy and Spain. T cells, B-cell-depleted T cells, or PBMCs provided the cDNA or gDNA that served as material.

Assay used: immunoSEQ multiplex PCR; TCRdb lists only in-frame clones, some missing. Of fewer than 400,000 clones listed, around 90% were seen once; the top ten hold around 5%. The CDR3 is 13 residues long. Trimming removed 1 base from V and 1 base from J, with 4 bases in between. The germline CDR1 and CDR2 sequences are KGHSH and LQKENI. Sequenced: PBMCs or T cells enriched from blood (not recorded which). The source of this sequence is a man under 40 who had recovered from COVID-19. This chain joins TRBV18 and TRBJ1-1; D gene unclear. The CDR3 nucleotides read TGTGCCAGCTCACCACAGCAGAACACTGAAGCTTTCTTT. It is translated as CASSPQQNTEAFF.